The clone carrying this TCR beta chain was found a few times. The antigen is undetermined. The V gene end was trimmed by 8 bases and the J gene end by 5 bases; junction bases not matched to a gene: 10. The CDR3 runs to 14 residues. The germline V gene has CDR1 MDHEN and CDR2 SYDVKM. Bead-separated CD4+, CD4+CD8+, CD57+ or CD56+ fractions, or PBMC, were used. This record comes from a study of STAT5B mutations in CD4+ large granular lymphocyte leukemia. The study's findings and limits: Patient CD4-sorted repertoires looked more clonal than healthy CD4+ repertoires, even without putative leukemic clones.

In the authors' methods: Lowest detectable productive clonotype frequency was 2.59 x 10-5. The table came from immunoSEQ multiplex PCR; TCRdb's copy has only in-frame clones and leaves some out. The DNA was the basis for D and trimming; V, J and clone size are from that table. This table has 4,000 or so clones, roughly 80% appearing once. Sequenced: PBMCs. This rearrangement joins TRBV28 to TRBJ2-5, with 8 bases aligning to TRBD1. The receptor was derived from a man aged 65-85 years with CD4+ T-cell large granular lymphocyte leukemia. This chain's CDR3 is CASGEQGELETQYF. The CDR3 DNA is TGTGCCAGCGGGGAACAGGGGGAATTGGAGACCCAGTACTTC. The full variable domain, completed using reference TRBV28 and TRBJ2-5, is DVKVTQSSRYLVKRTGEKVFLECVQDMDHENMFWYRQDPGLGLRLIYFSYDVKMKEKGDIPEGYSVSREKKERFSLILESASTNQTSMYLCASGEQGELETQYFGPGTRLLVL.